This T cell receptor (beta chain) was captured in a study of blood T cells in healthy people across ages. It was with a sample-barcoded 5' primer and a J-beta primer mix that a second PCR of about 6 to 11 cycles was run. In TCRdb, the 5' RACE reads were re-called with MiXCR into one record per CDR3 protein. The sample yields about 970,000 distinct CDR3 sequences, roughly 51% seen once. V was pared by 5 bases and J by 0 bases, with 8 bases between. CDR3 length: 13 residues. Per germline, CDR1 DFQATT and CDR2 SNEGSKA (reference sequence). This chain joins TRBV20-1 and TRBJ2-1, with a possible D match to TRBD2 (6 bases). The source of this sequence is a woman aged 55-70 years in good health. The sequencing input was blood. CDR3 bases: TGCAGTGCTGCTAGCGTCTCCTACAATGAGCAGTTCTTC. Its protein product is CSAASVSYNEQFF.